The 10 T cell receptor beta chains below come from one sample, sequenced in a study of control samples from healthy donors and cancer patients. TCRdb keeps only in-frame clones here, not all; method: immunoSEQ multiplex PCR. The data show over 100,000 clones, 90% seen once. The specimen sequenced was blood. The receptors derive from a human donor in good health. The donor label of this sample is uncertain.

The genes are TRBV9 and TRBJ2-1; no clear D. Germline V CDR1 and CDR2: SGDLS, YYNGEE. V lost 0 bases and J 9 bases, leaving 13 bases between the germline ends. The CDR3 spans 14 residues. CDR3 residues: CASSVATNGAEQFF. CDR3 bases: TGTGCCAGCAGCGTAGCTACTAATGGTGCTGAGCAGTTCTTC.

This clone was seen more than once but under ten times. The CDR3 nucleotides are TGTGCCAGCTCACCGGCACAAAATCAGCCCCAGCATTTT. It translates to CASSPAQNQPQHF. The chain joins TRBV18 to TRBJ1-5, with unresolved D. CDR3 size: 13 residues. Germline CDR1 reads KGHSH; CDR2 reads LQKENI. The ends were cut back, 3 bases at V and 4 bases at J, with 7 bases in the middle.

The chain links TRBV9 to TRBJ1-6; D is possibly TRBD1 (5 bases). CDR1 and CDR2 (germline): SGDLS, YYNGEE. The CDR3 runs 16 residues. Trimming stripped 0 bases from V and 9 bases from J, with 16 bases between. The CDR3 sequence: CASSVVRPAGISPLHF. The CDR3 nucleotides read TGTGCCAGCAGCGTAGTTAGACCGGCAGGGATTTCACCCCTCCACTTT.

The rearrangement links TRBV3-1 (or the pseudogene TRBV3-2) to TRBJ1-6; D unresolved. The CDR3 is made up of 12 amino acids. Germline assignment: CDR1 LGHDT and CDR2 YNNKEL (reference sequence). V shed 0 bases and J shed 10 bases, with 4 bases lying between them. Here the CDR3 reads CASSQEASPLHF. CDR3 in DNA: TGTGCCAGCAGCCAAGAAGCCTCACCCCTCCACTTT.

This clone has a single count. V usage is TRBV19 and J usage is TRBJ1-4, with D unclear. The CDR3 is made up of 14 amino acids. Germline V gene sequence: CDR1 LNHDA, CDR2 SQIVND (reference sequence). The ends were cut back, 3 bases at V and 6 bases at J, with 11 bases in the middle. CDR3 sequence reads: CASSIGQYHEKLFF. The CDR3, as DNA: TGTGCCAGTAGTATTGGGCAGTATCATGAAAAACTGTTTTTT.

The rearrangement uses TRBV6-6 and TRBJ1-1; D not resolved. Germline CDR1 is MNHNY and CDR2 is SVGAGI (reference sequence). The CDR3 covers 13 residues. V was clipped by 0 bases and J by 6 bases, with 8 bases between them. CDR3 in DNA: TGTGCCAGCAGTTACTCGGGGTGGGCTGAAGCTTTCTTT. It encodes CASSYSGWAEAFF.

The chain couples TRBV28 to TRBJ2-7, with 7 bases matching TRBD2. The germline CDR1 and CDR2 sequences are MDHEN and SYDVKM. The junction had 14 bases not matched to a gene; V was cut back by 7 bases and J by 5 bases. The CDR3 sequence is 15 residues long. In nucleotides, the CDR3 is TGTGCCAGCACCCTCCTGGGGGAGGGATCCCACGAGCAGTACTTC. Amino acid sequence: CASTLLGEGSHEQYF. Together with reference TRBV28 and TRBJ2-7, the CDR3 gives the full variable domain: DVKVTQSSRYLVKRTGEKVFLECVQDMDHENMFWYRQDPGLGLRLIYFSYDVKMKEKGDIPEGYSVSREKKERFSLILESASTNQTSMYLCASTLLGEGSHEQYFGPGTRLTVT.

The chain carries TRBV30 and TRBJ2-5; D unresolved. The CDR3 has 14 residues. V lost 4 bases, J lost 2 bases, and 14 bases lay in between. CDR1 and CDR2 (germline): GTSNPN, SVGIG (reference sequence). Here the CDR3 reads CAWTVKGLQETQYF. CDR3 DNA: TGTGCCTGGACCGTCAAGGGTTTACAAGAGACCCAGTACTTC.

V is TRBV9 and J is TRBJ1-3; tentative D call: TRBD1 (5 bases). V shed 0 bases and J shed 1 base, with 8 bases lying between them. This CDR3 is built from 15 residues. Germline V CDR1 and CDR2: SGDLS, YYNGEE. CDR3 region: CASSVERGSGNTIYF. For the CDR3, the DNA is TGTGCCAGCAGCGTAGAACGGGGGTCTGGAAACACCATATATTTT.

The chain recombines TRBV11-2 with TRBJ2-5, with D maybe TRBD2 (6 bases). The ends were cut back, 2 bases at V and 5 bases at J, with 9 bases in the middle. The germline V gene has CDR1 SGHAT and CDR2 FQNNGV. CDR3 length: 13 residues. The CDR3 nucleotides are TGTGCCAGCAGCTTACCCAGCGGGGAGACCCAGTACTTC. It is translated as CASSLPSGETQYF.